The 2 T cell receptor beta chains reported below all come from one sample, sequenced in a study of sequential checkpoint blockade in melanoma. Using immunoSEQ multiplex PCR, the repertoire was profiled, and TCRdb retains in-frame clones only, with some absent. The sample has more than 20,000 clones; about four fifths are singletons. Stated treatment: randomized to nivolumab then ipilimumab (arm A) or the reverse (arm B). The source was CD8+ T cells sorted from blood (inferred from file names), collected from a patient given nivolumab and ipilimumab in sequence. The receptors were gathered from a human donor with melanoma.

This clone was found once. CDR3 sequence (DNA): TGTGCCAGCAGTCCCGGGACTAGCGGGATTTACGAGCAGTACTTC. Residues: CASSPGTSGIYEQYF. The V call is TRBV6-4, the J call TRBJ2-5; TRBD2 matches at 13 bases. Near its end, the DNA agrees better with TRBJ2-7, so the J call may be wrong. The CDR3 is made up of 15 amino acids. In germline, CDR1 is MRHNA, CDR2 SNTAGT.

V and J are TRBV11-3 and TRBJ2-3; 7 positions agree with TRBD2. The CDR3 sequence is 18 residues long. CDR1 and CDR2 from the germline V gene are SGHNT and YENEEA. Unmatched junction bases numbered 15, after V lost 5 bases and J lost 1 base. The CDR3 DNA reads TGTGCCAGCAGCCTATTAGGGCCGGAGCGGGACCGCACAGATACGCAGTATTTT. Residues: CASSLLGPERDRTDTQYF.